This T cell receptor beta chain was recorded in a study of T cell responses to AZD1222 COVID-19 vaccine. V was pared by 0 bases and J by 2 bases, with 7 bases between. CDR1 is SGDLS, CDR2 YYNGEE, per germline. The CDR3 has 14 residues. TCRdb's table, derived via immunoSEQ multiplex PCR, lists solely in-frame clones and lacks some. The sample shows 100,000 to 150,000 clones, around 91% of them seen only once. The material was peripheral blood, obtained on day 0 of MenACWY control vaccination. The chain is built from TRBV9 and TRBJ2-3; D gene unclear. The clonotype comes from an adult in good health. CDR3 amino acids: CASSVEGTTDTQYF. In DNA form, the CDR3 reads TGTGCCAGCAGCGTAGAAGGTACCACAGATACGCAGTATTTT.